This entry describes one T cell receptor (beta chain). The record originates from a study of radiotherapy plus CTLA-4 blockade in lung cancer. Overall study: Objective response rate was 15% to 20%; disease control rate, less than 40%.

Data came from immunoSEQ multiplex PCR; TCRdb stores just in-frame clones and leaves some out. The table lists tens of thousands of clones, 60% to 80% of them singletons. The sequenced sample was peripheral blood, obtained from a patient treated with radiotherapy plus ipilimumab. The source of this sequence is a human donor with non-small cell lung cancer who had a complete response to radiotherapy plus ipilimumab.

CDR3 nucleotides: TGCGCCAGCAGCCAAGGGACAGGGATGAACGAGCAGTACTTC. It specifies CASSQGTGMNEQYF. This rearrangement joins TRBV4-1 to TRBJ2-7; 8 bases match TRBD1. J lost 5 bases, V lost 1 base, and 4 bases had no gene match. CDR1 and CDR2 (germline): MGHRA, YSYEKL. This CDR3 region has 14 residues.